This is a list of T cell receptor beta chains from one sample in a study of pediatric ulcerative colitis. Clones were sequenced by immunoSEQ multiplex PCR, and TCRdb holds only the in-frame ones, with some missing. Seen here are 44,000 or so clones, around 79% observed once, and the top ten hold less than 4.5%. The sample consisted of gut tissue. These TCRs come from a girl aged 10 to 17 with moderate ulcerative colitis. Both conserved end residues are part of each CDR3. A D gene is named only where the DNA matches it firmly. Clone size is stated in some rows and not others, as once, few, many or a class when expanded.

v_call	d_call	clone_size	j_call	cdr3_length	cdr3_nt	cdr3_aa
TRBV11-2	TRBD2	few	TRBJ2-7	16	TGTGCCAGCAGCGCAGCCGGACTAGCGGGGGGGTACGAGCAGTACTTC	CASSAAGLAGGYEQYF
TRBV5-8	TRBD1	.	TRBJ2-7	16	TGTGCCAGCAGCCCGAGGGGGACAGGGGGCCGCTACGAGCAGTACTTC	CASSPRGTGGRYEQYF
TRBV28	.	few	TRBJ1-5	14	TGTGCCAGCAGTTTGGCAGGGAATAATCAGCCCCAGCATTTT	CASSLAGNNQPQHF
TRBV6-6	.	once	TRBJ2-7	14	TGTGCCAGCAGTTACGGGGCGAAAACCTACGAGCAGTACTTC	CASSYGAKTYEQYF
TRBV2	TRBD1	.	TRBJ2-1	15	TGTGCCAGCAGTGAAAGGCAGGGGGTCTACAATGAGCAGTTCTTC	CASSERQGVYNEQFF
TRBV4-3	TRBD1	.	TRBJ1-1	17	TGCGCCAGCAGCCAAGCCCCCGGGACAGGTGGACCCACTGAAGCTTTCTTT	CASSQAPGTGGPTEAFF
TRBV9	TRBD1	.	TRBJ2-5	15	TGTGCCAGCAGCGTAGCTACAGGGGTTAGAGAGACCCAGTACTTC	CASSVATGVRETQYF
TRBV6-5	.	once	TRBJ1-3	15	TGTGCCAGCAGTTACTCTAATTCACCCGGGGGCACCATATATTTT	CASSYSNSPGGTIYF
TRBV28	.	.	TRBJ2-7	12	TGTGCCAGCAGTTTCATTTTTCCCGAGCAGTACTTC	CASSFIFPEQYF
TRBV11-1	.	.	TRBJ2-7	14	TGTGCCAGCAGCTTAGGGACTCCCGATTGGGAGCAGTACTTC	CASSLGTPDWEQYF
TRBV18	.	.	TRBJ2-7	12	TGTGCCAGCTCGGGCGGATCCTACGAGCAGTACTTC	CASSGGSYEQYF
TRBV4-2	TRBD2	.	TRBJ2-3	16	TGTGCCAGCAGCCAAGCGGGGGGGGTTAGCACAGATACGCAGTATTTT	CASSQAGGVSTDTQYF
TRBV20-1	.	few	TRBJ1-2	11	TGCAGTGCTGCCGACGGGACGGGCTACACCTTC	CSAADGTGYTF
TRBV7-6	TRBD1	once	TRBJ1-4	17	TGTGCCAGCAGCTTAGCCCTACGGGACAGTAAAACTGAAAAACTGTTTTTT	CASSLALRDSKTEKLFF
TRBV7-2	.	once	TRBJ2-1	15	TGTGCCAGCAGCTTAGCGGGGGCAACCTACAATGAGCAGTTCTTC	CASSLAGATYNEQFF
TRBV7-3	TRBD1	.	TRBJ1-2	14	TGTGCCAGCAGCCCGACCGGGACAGGGGAGGGCTACACCTTC	CASSPTGTGEGYTF
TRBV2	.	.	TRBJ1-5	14	TGTGCCAGCGCCCGGGACTATAGCAATCAGCCCCAGCATTTT	CASARDYSNQPQHF
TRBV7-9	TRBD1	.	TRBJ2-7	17	TGTGCCAGCAGCTTAGCAAACAGGGGGTTGGAGACCTACGAGCAGTACTTC	CASSLANRGLETYEQYF
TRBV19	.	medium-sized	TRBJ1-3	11	TGTGCCAGTAGACGGGGAAACACCATATATTTT	CASRRGNTIYF
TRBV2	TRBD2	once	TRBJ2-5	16	TGTGCCAGCTCACGACCACCGGGACTAGCGGCAGAGACCCAGTACTTC	CASSRPPGLAAETQYF
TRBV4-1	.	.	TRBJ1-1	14	TGCGCCAGCAGCCCGCGTACAGGGCCCACTGAAGCTTTCTTT	CASSPRTGPTEAFF
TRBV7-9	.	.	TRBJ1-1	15	TGTGCCAGCAGTTCCCAGGGTGTTCGGTTCACTGAAGCTTTCTTT	CASSSQGVRFTEAFF
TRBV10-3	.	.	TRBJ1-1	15	TGTGCCATCAGTGAGTCGCAGACGCAGTACACTGAAGCTTTCTTT	CAISESQTQYTEAFF
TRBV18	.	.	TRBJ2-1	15	TGTGCCAGCTCACCACCCATGGAAACCAACAATGAGCAGTTCTTC	CASSPPMETNNEQFF
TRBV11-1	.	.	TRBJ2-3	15	TGTGCCAGCAGCAGAACACGGGGGGCCACAGATACGCAGTATTTT	CASSRTRGATDTQYF
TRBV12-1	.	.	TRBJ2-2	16	TGTGCCAGCAGCTTTCACAGGGGTACAAACACCGGGGAGCTGTTTTTT	CASSFHRGTNTGELFF
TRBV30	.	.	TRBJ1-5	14	TGTGCCTGGAGTGTAGGATATAGCAATCAGCCCCAGCATTTT	CAWSVGYSNQPQHF
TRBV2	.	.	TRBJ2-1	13	TGTGCCAGCCATTATTCCCGTACAAGTGAGCAGTTCTTC	CASHYSRTSEQFF
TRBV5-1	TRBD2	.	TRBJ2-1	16	TGCGCCAGCAGCTCTAGGGAGGGCAGGGCGAGCAATGAGCAGTTCTTC	CASSSREGRASNEQFF
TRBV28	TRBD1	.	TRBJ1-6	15	TGTGCCAGCAGTTCCGGACAGGGTGAGAGTTCACCCCTCCACTTT	CASSSGQGESSPLHF
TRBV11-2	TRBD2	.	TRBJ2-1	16	TGTGCCAGCAGCCCCAACCCTAGCGGGAGGGCCAATGAGCAGTTCTTC	CASSPNPSGRANEQFF
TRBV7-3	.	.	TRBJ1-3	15	TGTGCCAGCAGCTTAAATCCACCGCCGGGAAACACCATATATTTT	CASSLNPPPGNTIYF
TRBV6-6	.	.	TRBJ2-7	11	TGTGCCAGCCGGGGGAACTACGAGCAGTACTTC	CASRGNYEQYF
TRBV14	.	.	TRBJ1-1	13	TGTGCCAGCAGCCTCGGGAAAAACACTGAAGCTTTCTTT	CASSLGKNTEAFF
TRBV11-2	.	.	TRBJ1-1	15	TGTGCCAGCAGCCCCCTGAACGGTGGGAACACTGAAGCTTTCTTT	CASSPLNGGNTEAFF
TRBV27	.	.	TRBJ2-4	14	TGTGCCAGCAGCCGGGTTGGGGCCAGAAACATTCAGTACTTC	CASSRVGARNIQYF
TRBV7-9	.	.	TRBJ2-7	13	TGTGCCAGCAGCTTAGATTCGGCGCGAGAGCAGTACTTC	CASSLDSAREQYF
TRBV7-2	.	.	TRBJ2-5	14	TGTGCCAGCAGCTTCCAGGGGGGGGAAGAGACCCAGTACTTC	CASSFQGGEETQYF
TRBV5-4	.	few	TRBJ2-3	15	TGTGCCAGCAGCCAAAGCGGGACAGCCACAGATACGCAGTATTTT	CASSQSGTATDTQYF
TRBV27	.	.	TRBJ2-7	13	TGTGCCAGCAGCTTCATGAACCCCTACGAGCAGTACTTC	CASSFMNPYEQYF
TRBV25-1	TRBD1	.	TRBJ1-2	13	TGTGCCAGCAGTCAAGGACAGGCTGGGGGCTACACCTTC	CASSQGQAGGYTF
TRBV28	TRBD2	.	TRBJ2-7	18	TGTGCCAGCAGCCCTCACCCCACTAGCGCCTTATACTCCTACGAGCAGTACTTC	CASSPHPTSALYSYEQYF
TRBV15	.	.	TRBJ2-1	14	TGTGCCACCAGCAGAGATCGGGCAGGGTCAAGTTGGTTCTTC	CATSRDRAGSSWFF
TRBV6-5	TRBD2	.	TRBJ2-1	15	TGTGCCAGCAGTTACCGGCGGGGGGGCGCATATGAGCAGTTCTTC	CASSYRRGGAYEQFF
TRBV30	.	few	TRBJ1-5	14	TGTGCCTGGAGTGGCGTTTATAGCAATCAGCCCCAGCATTTT	CAWSGVYSNQPQHF
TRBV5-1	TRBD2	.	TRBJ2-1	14	TGCGCCAGCAGCACTAGCGGGGGGTACGGTGAGCAGTTCTTC	CASSTSGGYGEQFF
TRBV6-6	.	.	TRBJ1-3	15	TGTGCCAGCAGTGACAGGCCTAGCTCTGGAAACACCATATATTTT	CASSDRPSSGNTIYF
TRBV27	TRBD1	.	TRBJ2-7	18	TGTGCCAGCAGGAGTAGCCCATTACTCTACAGGGGAAGGGACGAGCAGTACTTC	CASRSSPLLYRGRDEQYF
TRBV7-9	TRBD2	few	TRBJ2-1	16	TGTGCCAGCAGCCCCCGACCTAGCGGGTCCTACAATGAGCAGTTCTTC	CASSPRPSGSYNEQFF
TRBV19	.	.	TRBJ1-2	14	TGTGCCAGTAGTATAGCGTCGCTGGAACCTGGCTACACCTTC	CASSIASLEPGYTF
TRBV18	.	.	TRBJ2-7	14	TGTGCCAGCTCACCACTGGGGGACACGTACGAGCAGTACTTC	CASSPLGDTYEQYF
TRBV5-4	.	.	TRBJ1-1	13	TGTGCCAGCAGCCCAGGTGTTAACACTGAAGCTTTCTTT	CASSPGVNTEAFF
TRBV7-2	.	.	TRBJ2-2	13	TGTGCCAGCAGCTCTACAGGGTCCGGGGAGCTGTTTTTT	CASSSTGSGELFF
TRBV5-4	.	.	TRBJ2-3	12	TGTGCCAGCAGCTTGGCCGCAGATACGCAGTATTTT	CASSLAADTQYF
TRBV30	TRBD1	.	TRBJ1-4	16	TGTGCCTGGAACAGGGGCTCCCGTACAACTAATGAAAAACTGTTTTTT	CAWNRGSRTTNEKLFF
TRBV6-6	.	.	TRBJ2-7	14	TGTGCCAGCATGGGGCCCCCAGTCGATGACGAGCAGTACTTC	CASMGPPVDDEQYF
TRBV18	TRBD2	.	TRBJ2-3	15	TGTGCCAGCTCACCACCTAGCGGGAGGCAAGATACGCAGTATTTT	CASSPPSGRQDTQYF